The rows below give T cell receptor beta chains drawn from one sample of a study of PD-1 blockade in classical Hodgkin lymphoma. The method was immunoSEQ multiplex PCR; TCRdb's version includes in-frame clones alone and lacks a portion of them. The sample includes 43,000 or so clones, about 77% of them seen just once. Sequences were derived from peripheral blood mononuclear cells (PBMCs), sampled before the fourth cycle of nivolumab. These receptors were obtained from a human donor with classical Hodgkin lymphoma. Each CDR3 is given with its conserved first and last residue. D genes are given only for firm matches. Clone size is not always given. Where it is, it says once, few, many or a class for expanded clones.

J: TRBJ1-1; V: TRBV28; D: -; size: -; CDR3: CASSFRVNTEAFF; DNA: TGTGCCAGCAGTTTCCGGGTAAACACTGAAGCTTTCTTT
J: TRBJ1-4; V: TRBV18; D: -; size: once; CDR3: CASSARSTNEKLFF; DNA: TGTGCCAGCTCAGCCAGGTCAACTAATGAAAAACTGTTTTTT
J: TRBJ1-1; V: TRBV6-6; D: -; size: few; CDR3: CASKGLGAFF; DNA: TGTGCCAGCAAGGGCTTGGGAGCTTTCTTT
J: TRBJ2-7; V: TRBV6-5; D: -; size: -; CDR3: CASSYSRSGDYYEQYF; DNA: TGTGCCAGCAGTTACTCGAGGTCAGGGGATTACTACGAGCAGTACTTC
J: TRBJ1-1; V: TRBV29-1; D: TRBD1; size: -; CDR3: CSATGTGNTEAFF; DNA: TGCAGCGCGACAGGGACTGGGAACACTGAAGCTTTCTTT
J: TRBJ2-3; V: TRBV27; D: -; size: -; CDR3: CASSPTLSTDTQYF; DNA: TGTGCCAGCAGTCCGACTCTTAGCACAGATACGCAGTATTTT
J: TRBJ2-3; V: TRBV5-4; D: TRBD2; size: -; CDR3: CASSLQLAGADTQYF; DNA: TGTGCCAGCAGCTTGCAGCTAGCGGGAGCAGATACGCAGTATTTT
J: TRBJ2-7; V: TRBV5-1; D: TRBD1; size: once; CDR3: CASSPLTGGEGEQYF; DNA: TGCGCCAGCAGCCCTCTGACAGGGGGCGAAGGCGAGCAGTACTTC
J: TRBJ2-7; V: TRBV9; D: -; size: -; CDR3: CASSVGDEQYF; DNA: TGTGCCAGCAGCGTGGGGGACGAGCAGTACTTC
J: TRBJ2-5; V: TRBV5-1; D: TRBD1; size: -; CDR3: CASSLGQGVGTQYF; DNA: TGCGCCAGCAGCTTGGGACAGGGGGTTGGGACCCAGTACTTC
J: TRBJ1-1; V: TRBV18; D: -; size: few; CDR3: CASSATNSEAFF; DNA: TGTGCCAGCTCAGCCACGAACTCTGAAGCTTTCTTT
J: TRBJ1-1; V: TRBV11-2; D: -; size: -; CDR3: CASSLEGRTAFF; DNA: TGTGCCAGCAGCTTAGAGGGGAGGACGGCTTTCTTT
J: TRBJ1-1; V: TRBV12-5; D: TRBD1; size: -; CDR3: CASGLSTGVPNTEAFF; DNA: TGTGCTAGTGGTTTGTCGACAGGGGTCCCGAACACTGAAGCTTTCTTT
J: TRBJ1-1; V: TRBV2; D: -; size: -; CDR3: CASSWTEENTEAFF; DNA: TGTGCCAGCAGTTGGACCGAGGAGAACACTGAAGCTTTCTTT
J: TRBJ1-3; V: TRBV4-3; D: -; size: -; CDR3: CASSQDSGNTIYF; DNA: TGCGCCAGCAGCCAAGACTCTGGAAACACCATATATTTT
J: TRBJ1-2; V: TRBV7-2; D: -; size: few; CDR3: CASSGQFRGYGYTF; DNA: TGTGCCAGCAGCGGACAGTTTAGAGGCTATGGCTACACCTTC
J: TRBJ2-1; V: TRBV4-2; D: -; size: few; CDR3: CASSQWLFNEQFF; DNA: TGTGCCAGCAGCCAGTGGCTATTCAATGAGCAGTTCTTC
J: TRBJ1-1; V: TRBV5-5; D: TRBD1; size: -; CDR3: CASSYTGGGEAFF; DNA: TGTGCCAGCAGCTATACAGGGGGCGGAGAAGCTTTCTTT
J: TRBJ1-4; V: TRBV29-1; D: -; size: -; CDR3: CSVGAVQGEKLFF; DNA: TGCAGCGTTGGGGCGGTCCAGGGGGAAAAACTGTTTTTT
J: TRBJ1-5; V: TRBV30; D: -; size: -; CDR3: CAWSVTATNQPQHF; DNA: TGTGCCTGGAGTGTCACCGCGACAAATCAGCCCCAGCATTTT
J: TRBJ1-2; V: TRBV4-3; D: -; size: -; CDR3: CASSHYNGDPPGYTF; DNA: TGCGCCAGCAGCCATTATAATGGGGACCCTCCGGGCTACACCTTC
J: TRBJ1-5; V: TRBV19; D: TRBD1; size: -; CDR3: CASSMDRADQPQHF; DNA: TGTGCCAGTAGCATGGACAGGGCGGATCAGCCCCAGCATTTT
J: TRBJ2-1; V: TRBV10-3; D: -; size: -; CDR3: CAISEQGGLYNEQFF; DNA: TGTGCCATCAGTGAGCAGGGGGGGTTGTACAATGAGCAGTTCTTC
J: TRBJ1-1; V: TRBV19; D: -; size: -; CDR3: CASTVGSSEAFF; DNA: TGTGCCAGTACGGTGGGGAGCTCCGAAGCTTTCTTT
J: TRBJ1-1; V: TRBV14; D: -; size: few; CDR3: CASSQGIRQVF; DNA: TGTGCCAGCAGCCAAGGAATCCGGCAGGTCTTT
J: TRBJ2-7; V: TRBV6-5; D: -; size: -; CDR3: CASRGTTPEQYF; DNA: TGTGCCAGCAGGGGGACAACCCCCGAGCAGTACTTC
J: TRBJ2-5; V: TRBV10-3; D: -; size: few; CDR3: CAISESSIQETQYF; DNA: TGTGCCATCAGTGAGTCATCAATTCAAGAGACCCAGTACTTC
J: TRBJ1-2; V: TRBV19; D: -; size: -; CDR3: CASTPSGSPINYGYTF; DNA: TGTGCCAGTACCCCGAGTGGCAGCCCTATTAATTATGGCTACACCTTC
J: TRBJ1-3; V: TRBV6-6; D: -; size: few; CDR3: CATGGGGGNTIYF; DNA: TGTGCCACCGGGGGGGGAGGTGGAAACACCATATATTTT
J: TRBJ1-6; V: TRBV7-6; D: TRBD1; size: -; CDR3: CASSLVGTGLYNSPLHF; DNA: TGTGCCAGCAGCTTAGTCGGGACAGGGCTTTACAATTCACCCCTCCACTTT
J: TRBJ2-2; V: TRBV29-1; D: -; size: -; CDR3: CSVEWGSGELFF; DNA: TGCAGCGTTGAATGGGGGAGCGGGGAGCTGTTTTTT
J: TRBJ2-2; V: TRBV7-2; D: -; size: -; CDR3: CASSHIIRGTHSLGELFF; DNA: TGTGCCAGCAGCCACATCATCAGGGGTACGCACTCCCTGGGGGAGCTGTTTTTT
J: TRBJ2-3; V: TRBV10-1; D: -; size: -; CDR3: CASGRGVTDTQYF; DNA: TGCGCCAGCGGAAGGGGGGTGACAGATACGCAGTATTTT
J: TRBJ1-2; V: TRBV29-1; D: -; size: few; CDR3: CSVWTAAVEGYTF; DNA: TGCAGCGTTTGGACAGCAGCCGTTGAGGGCTACACCTTC
J: TRBJ1-3; V: TRBV19; D: -; size: -; CDR3: CATWDSGQGNTIYF; DNA: TGTGCCACTTGGGACTCAGGGCAAGGAAACACCATATATTTT
J: TRBJ1-2; V: TRBV10-3; D: -; size: -; CDR3: CAISDGELNYGYTF; DNA: TGTGCCATCAGTGACGGGGAGCTTAACTATGGCTACACCTTC
J: TRBJ2-1; V: TRBV29-1; D: -; size: -; CDR3: CSGETGTEYNTEQFF; DNA: TGCAGCGGAGAAACCGGGACGGAGTACAACACTGAGCAGTTCTTC
J: TRBJ2-3; V: TRBV30; D: TRBD2; size: -; CDR3: CAWSETRTSGFGDTQYF; DNA: TGTGCCTGGAGTGAGACCCGGACTAGCGGTTTCGGCGATACGCAGTATTTT
J: TRBJ2-5; V: TRBV7-4; D: -; size: -; CDR3: CASSFRRTVFETQYF; DNA: TGTGCCAGCAGCTTTCGTCGGACAGTTTTTGAGACCCAGTACTTC
J: TRBJ1-2; V: TRBV19; D: -; size: -; CDR3: CATQEVGYRTADRPNYGYTF; DNA: TGTGCCACCCAGGAAGTGGGATACCGGACAGCAGATAGACCTAACTATGGCTACACCTTC
J: TRBJ2-1; V: TRBV28; D: TRBD2; size: -; CDR3: CASTSGGPNNEQFF; DNA: TGTGCCAGCACCAGCGGGGGCCCTAACAATGAGCAGTTCTTC
J: TRBJ1-1; V: TRBV29-1; D: TRBD1; size: -; CDR3: CSVPGQGSTEAFF; DNA: TGCAGCGTTCCGGGACAGGGGAGCACTGAAGCTTTCTTT
J: TRBJ1-4; V: TRBV5-1; D: -; size: -; CDR3: CASSLGADRTNEKLFF; DNA: TGCGCCAGCAGCTTGGGGGCGGACCGAACTAATGAAAAACTGTTTTTT
J: TRBJ1-5; V: TRBV18; D: -; size: -; CDR3: CASSPQQGSQPQHF; DNA: TGTGCCAGCTCACCGCAGCAGGGCTCCCAGCCCCAGCATTTT
J: TRBJ2-1; V: TRBV5-1; D: TRBD2; size: -; CDR3: CASSSYSSGVYNEQFF; DNA: TGCGCCAGCAGCTCGTATAGTAGCGGGGTCTACAATGAGCAGTTCTTC
J: TRBJ2-7; V: TRBV28; D: -; size: -; CDR3: CASSLRGRAGAFEQYF; DNA: TGTGCCAGCAGTTTAAGGGGGAGGGCAGGAGCGTTCGAGCAGTACTTC
J: TRBJ2-7; V: TRBV7-8; D: TRBD1; size: -; CDR3: CASSLPVTGATREQYF; DNA: TGTGCCAGCAGCCTGCCCGTGACAGGGGCTACTCGGGAGCAGTACTTC
J: TRBJ2-2; V: TRBV7-8; D: TRBD2; size: -; CDR3: CASSLVLAGDTGELFF; DNA: TGTGCCAGCAGCTTGGTCCTAGCGGGGGACACCGGGGAGCTGTTTTTT
J: TRBJ1-1; V: TRBV7-6; D: -; size: -; CDR3: CASSLVAQNTEAFF; DNA: TGTGCCAGCAGCTTAGTTGCTCAGAACACTGAAGCTTTCTTT
J: TRBJ2-5; V: TRBV5-1; D: -; size: few; CDR3: CASSLVLAGEETQYF; DNA: TGCGCCAGCAGCTTGGTACTTGCAGGGGAAGAGACCCAGTACTTC
J: TRBJ1-2; V: TRBV28; D: -; size: few; CDR3: CASNSYYGYTF; DNA: TGTGCCAGCAACAGCTACTATGGCTACACCTTC
J: TRBJ1-5; V: TRBV5-8; D: -; size: once; CDR3: CASSLDGFQPQHF; DNA: TGTGCCAGCAGCTTGGACGGGTTCCAGCCCCAGCATTTT
J: TRBJ2-3; V: TRBV28; D: TRBD1; size: once; CDR3: CASSLTGGADTQYF; DNA: TGTGCCAGCAGTTTAACAGGGGGCGCAGATACGCAGTATTTT